Below are 11 T cell receptor beta chains sequenced from a single sample in a study of T cells after yellow fever vaccination. TCRdb independently ran MiXCR on the 5' RACE reads; one entry per CDR3 protein. The repertoire includes 250,000 or so distinct CDR3 sequences, approximately 3.8% of them detected once, and about 20% sits in the top ten. The sample was PBMCs, taken 15 days after the yellow fever booster vaccination. The receptors were sampled from a man aged 18 to 30 who received the YFV17D yellow fever vaccine.

The sample holds many counts of this clonotype. The V and J genes are TRBV2 and TRBJ1-6, with TRBD1 matching over 8 bases. The length of the CDR3 is 16 residues. Germline assignment: CDR1 SNHLY and CDR2 FYNNEI. J was trimmed by 0 bases and V by 6 bases; bases with no gene match: 4. CDR3 DNA: TGTGCCAGCAGGGACAGGGCCAGCTCCTATAATTCACCCCTCCACTTT. Amino acids: CASRDRASSYNSPLHF.

The sample holds many counts of this clonotype. The rearrangement uses TRBV3-1 and TRBJ2-1; D call uncertain. The CDR3 runs 15 residues. Trimming pared 0 bases from V and 4 bases from J, leaving 10 bases between. CDR1 and CDR2 (germline): LGHDT, YNNKEL (reference sequence). CDR3 nucleotide sequence: TGTGCCAGCAGCCAAGATGAGACGGTATACAATGAGCAGTTCTTC. Residues: CASSQDETVYNEQFF.

This clonotype showed up many times. The CDR3 DNA reads as TGTGCCAGCAGTGAAGTCGGCTGGGCGGAGACCCAGTACTTC. Its translation: CASSEVGWAETQYF. The rearrangement uses TRBV2 and TRBJ2-5; D gene ambiguous. V was trimmed by 1 base and J by 5 bases, leaving 11 bases between them. The V gene's germline CDR1 is SNHLY and CDR2 FYNNEI. This CDR3 is 14 amino acids long. Looking up the rest from reference TRBV2 and TRBJ2-5 gives the full variable domain: EPEVTQTPSHQVTQMGQEVILRCVPISNHLYFYWYRQILGQKVEFLVSFYNNEISEKSEIFDDQFSVERPDGSNFTLKIRSTKLEDSAMYFCASSEVGWAETQYFGPGTRLLVL.

This clonotype appeared a few times. V gene TRBV7-2 combines with J gene TRBJ2-1, with D possibly matching TRBD1 (6 bases). The V end was cut by 5 bases, the J end by 6 bases, with 26 bases between. CDR3 length equals 18 residues. The germline V gene has CDR1 SGHTA and CDR2 FQGNSA. CDR3 DNA sequence: TGTGCCAGCAGCCAAATTCCCCTTACAGGGAGTGTGGGCAATGAGCAGTTCTTC. Its protein is CASSQIPLTGSVGNEQFF.

CDR3 protein: CASSYSMEYQETQYF. The CDR3 nucleotides read TGTGCCAGCAGTTACTCGATGGAGTACCAAGAGACCCAGTACTTC. The chain is built from TRBV6-6 and TRBJ2-5; D remains unclear. This CDR3 contains 15 residues. Trimming took off 0 bases at V and 0 bases at J, with 8 bases between the two ends. Germline V gene data show CDR1 as MNHNY and CDR2 as SVGAGI (reference sequence).

This clonotype was counted ten times or more. This chain joins TRBV6-2 or TRBV6-3 and TRBJ2-5, with unresolved D. Trimming removed 6 bases at V and 2 bases at J, with 7 bases between. CDR1 is MNHEY, CDR2 SVGEGT, per germline. The CDR3 runs to 12 residues. CDR3 in amino acids: CASRPPQETQYF. The CDR3 nucleotides read TGTGCCAGCAGACCACCGCAAGAGACCCAGTACTTC.

The CDR3 spells CASSLGILAGGMQETQYF. In DNA form, the CDR3 reads TGTGCCAGCAGCCTGGGGATTTTAGCGGGGGGAATGCAAGAGACCCAGTACTTC. The chain uses TRBV7-2 and TRBJ2-5; 10 bases are a match to TRBD2. V shed 5 bases, J shed 2 bases, and the junction held 14 bases outside the gene matches. Germline V CDR1 and CDR2: SGHTA, FQGNSA. The CDR3 is 18 amino acids.

A word on this clonotype: Possible read error: a much larger clone is one base away. The CDR3 end shows no conserved phenylalanine or tryptophan, and so a read error is likely. The chain joins TRBV19 to TRBJ1-1; TRBD1 matches at 7 bases. This CDR3 is built from 14 residues. CDR1 is LNHDA, CDR2 SQIVND, per germline (reference sequence). The trim removed 6 bases at V and 4 bases at J, leaving 8 bases unmatched. The chain's CDR3 is CASREQGTATEAFI. The DNA of the CDR3 is TGTGCCAGTAGGGAACAGGGGACAGCCACTGAAGCTTTCATT.

This clonotype came up many times. The chain has TRBV7-8 and TRBJ1-1, with D unresolved. Germline assignment: CDR1 SGHVS and CDR2 FQNEAQ. The V end was cut by 3 bases, the J end by 3 bases, with 5 bases between. CDR3 length equals 12 residues. CDR3 in amino acids: CASSLDDTEAFF. Here the CDR3 DNA reads TGTGCCAGCAGCTTGGACGACACTGAAGCTTTCTTT.

This clonotype occurred many times. The rearrangement joins TRBV20-1 to TRBJ1-1, with TRBD1 identical over 7 bases. The ends lost 4 bases at V and 6 bases at J; junction bases unmatched: 8. The germline V gene encodes CDR1 DFQATT and CDR2 SNEGSKA (reference sequence). The CDR3 runs 13 residues. The CDR3 DNA follows: TGCAGTGCTAAGCAGGGGGGCGTCCCTGAAGCTTTCTTT. Encoded protein: CSAKQGGVPEAFF.

This clonotype was detected many times. This chain joins TRBV5-1 and TRBJ2-3; the D is unclear. Germline V gene lookup returns CDR1 SGHRS and CDR2 YFSETQ. The CDR3 length is 15 residues. V shed 0 bases and J shed 0 bases, with 8 bases lying between them. DNA of the CDR3: TGCGCCAGCAGCTTGGCTCTGCTTAGCACAGATACGCAGTATTTT. Translation gives CASSLALLSTDTQYF.